One and the same sample provided the 12 T cell receptor beta chains below, sequenced in a study of cytomegalovirus exposure and HLA in healthy donors. PCR involved 60 Vbeta and 13 Jbeta primers. Profiling relied on immunoSEQ multiplex PCR, and the TCRdb table lists in-frame clones only, not all of them. The repertoire holds about 180,000 clones, 75% to 85% seen once, with about 2.5% in the top ten. The sample comprised PBMCs. These receptors all stem from a woman in her twenties or thirties in good health and CMV-seropositive.

The genes are TRBV7-9 and TRBJ2-3; maybe TRBD1 (5 bases). The CDR3 totals 13 residues. Germline V lookup: CDR1 SEHNR, CDR2 FQNEAQ (reference sequence). V was shortened by 7 bases and J by 1 base, with 9 bases between the two germline ends. CDR3 nucleotide sequence: TGTGCCAGCACCTCCAGGGGCACAGATACGCAGTATTTT. Its translation: CASTSRGTDTQYF.

V is TRBV6-5 and J is TRBJ2-7, with D maybe TRBD1 (6 bases). Germline V CDR1 and CDR2: MNHEY, SVGAGI. This CDR3 spans 13 amino acids. With 6 bases removed from V and 2 bases from J, the gap between germline ends came to 11 bases. The DNA for the CDR3 is TGTGCCAGCAGCCGACAGGTAACCTACGAGCAGTACTTC. Its protein is CASSRQVTYEQYF.

The CDR3 spells CASSIRTGQSDGYTF. The CDR3 DNA follows: TGTGCCAGCAGCATCCGGACAGGGCAGTCGGATGGCTACACCTTC. J is TRBJ1-2 and V is TRBV7-2, with 8 bases aligning to TRBD1. From germline, CDR1 is SGHTA and CDR2 FQGNSA. J gave up 6 bases and V 5 bases, and 11 bases lay outside the gene matches. The CDR3 consists of 15 residues.

J is TRBJ1-3 and V is TRBV7-2; D is possibly TRBD1 (5 bases). This CDR3 has 16 residues. V shed 1 base and J shed 4 bases, with 14 bases lying between them. The germline gives CDR1 SGHTA, CDR2 FQGNSA. CDR3 in DNA: TGTGCCAGCAGCTTAGTGGCGGGGGGTTCAGGAAACACCATATATTTT. This encodes CASSLVAGGSGNTIYF.

The rearrangement joins TRBV4-1 to TRBJ2-7, with TRBD1 matching 7 bases. There are 15 residues in the CDR3. The germline gives CDR1 MGHRA, CDR2 YSYEKL. V shed 4 bases and J 3 bases; nucleotides not matched to a gene: 9. CDR3 coding DNA: TGCGCCAGCAGCCCAGGGAAACAGGGGTTCTACGAGCAGTACTTC. As protein: CASSPGKQGFYEQYF.

There are a few counts of this clone. CDR3 amino acids: CASSYGAGGSSYNSPLHF. The DNA for the CDR3 is TGTGCCAGCAGCTACGGGGCGGGGGGAAGCTCCTATAATTCACCCCTCCACTTT. The chain couples TRBV11-3 to TRBJ1-6, with a possible D match to TRBD1 (5 bases). V was trimmed by 4 bases and J by 0 bases, leaving 16 bases between them. CDR3 size: 18 residues. Germline V gene lookup returns CDR1 SGHNT and CDR2 YENEEA.

V is TRBV5-4 and J is TRBJ2-3; D is perhaps TRBD2 (5 bases). Germline assignment: CDR1 SGHNT and CDR2 YYREEE (reference sequence). V was shortened by 4 bases and J by 8 bases, with 23 bases between the two germline ends. CDR3 length equals 16 residues. The CDR3 coding sequence is TGTGCCAGCAGCCCCTCCCCCAGCGGCACCATAGGTACGCAGTATTTT. Translating gives CASSPSPSGTIGTQYF.

The V gene is TRBV2, the J gene TRBJ2-7, with 10 bases matching TRBD1. J lost 4 bases, V lost 11 bases, and 5 bases had no gene match. Germline V gene lookup returns CDR1 SNHLY and CDR2 FYNNEI. The CDR3 has 12 residues. This chain's CDR3 is CAGRTGGYEQYF. The CDR3, as DNA: TGTGCCGGCCGGACAGGGGGTTACGAGCAGTACTTC.

Of note for this clone: The same CDR3 also results from other DNA sequences found in this sample. The chain joins TRBV4-2 to TRBJ2-3; 11 positions agree with TRBD2. This CDR3 spans 16 amino acids. J was trimmed by 6 bases and V by 1 base; bases with no gene match: 6. CDR1 is LGHNA, CDR2 YNFKEQ, per germline. This CDR3 is CASSQVVSGGADTQYF. Here the CDR3 DNA reads TGTGCCAGCAGCCAAGTAGTTAGCGGGGGGGCGGATACGCAGTATTTT.

This sequence joins TRBV28 and TRBJ2-1; D is unclear. The germline CDR1 and CDR2 sequences are MDHEN and SYDVKM. The CDR3 consists of 10 residues. V was pared by 11 bases and J by 6 bases, with 8 bases between. The CDR3 nucleotides read TGTGCCTCCCACGGCAATGAGCAGTTCTTC. Its translation: CASHGNEQFF.

This chain uses TRBV5-4 with TRBJ2-1, with 10 bases matching TRBD1. The CDR3 covers 18 residues. The junction had 23 bases not matched to a gene; V was cut back by 3 bases and J by 14 bases. The V gene's germline CDR1 is SGHNT and CDR2 YYREEE (reference sequence). The CDR3 is CASSSSREGWGTGVIEFF. DNA of the CDR3: TGTGCCAGCAGCTCCTCCCGAGAGGGGTGGGGGACAGGGGTTATTGAGTTCTTC.

V is TRBV15 and J is TRBJ1-5; weak D call: TRBD1 (5 bases). Germline V gene lookup returns CDR1 LNHNV and CDR2 YYDKDF (reference sequence). V shed 1 base and J shed 6 bases, with 13 bases lying between them. The CDR3 runs to 15 residues. This CDR3 reads CATSRGSREGQPQHF. CDR3 nucleotide sequence: TGTGCCACCAGCAGAGGCAGCAGGGAAGGTCAGCCCCAGCATTTT.